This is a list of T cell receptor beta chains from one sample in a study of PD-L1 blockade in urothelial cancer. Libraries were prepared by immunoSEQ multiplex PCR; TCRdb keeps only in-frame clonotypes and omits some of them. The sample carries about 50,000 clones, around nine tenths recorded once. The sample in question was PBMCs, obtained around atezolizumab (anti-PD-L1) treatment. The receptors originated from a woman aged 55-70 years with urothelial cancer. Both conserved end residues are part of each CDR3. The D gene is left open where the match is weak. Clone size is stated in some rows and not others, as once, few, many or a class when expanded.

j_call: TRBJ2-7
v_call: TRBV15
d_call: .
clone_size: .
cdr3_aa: CATRPTSGYEQYF
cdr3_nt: TGTGCCACCAGGCCGACTAGTGGCTACGAGCAGTACTTC

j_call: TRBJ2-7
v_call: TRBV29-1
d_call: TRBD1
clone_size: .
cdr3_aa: CSSTGTGTYEQYF
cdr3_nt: TGCAGCTCGACGGGGACAGGCACCTACGAGCAGTACTTC

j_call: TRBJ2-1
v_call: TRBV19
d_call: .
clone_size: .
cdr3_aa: CASSIDRRYNEQFF
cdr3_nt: TGTGCCAGTAGTATAGATAGGAGGTACAATGAGCAGTTCTTC

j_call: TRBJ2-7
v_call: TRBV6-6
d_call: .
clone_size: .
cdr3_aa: CASSPGQKRYF
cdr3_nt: TGTGCCAGCAGCCCCGGACAGAAAAGATACTTC

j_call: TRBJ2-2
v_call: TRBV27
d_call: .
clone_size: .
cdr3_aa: CASSPGTNTGELFF
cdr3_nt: TGTGCCAGCAGCCCCGGGACTAACACCGGGGAGCTGTTTTTT

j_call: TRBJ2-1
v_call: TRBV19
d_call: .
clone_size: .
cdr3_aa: CASSIGGGNNEQFF
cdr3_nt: TGTGCCAGTAGTATAGGTGGGGGGAACAATGAGCAGTTCTTC

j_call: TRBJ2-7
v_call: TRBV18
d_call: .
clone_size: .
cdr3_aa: CASSPPSNEQYF
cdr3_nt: TGTGCCAGCTCACCACCTAGCAACGAGCAGTACTTC

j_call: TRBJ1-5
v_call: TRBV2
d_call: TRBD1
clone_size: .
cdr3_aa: CASSEEMGQGEDQPQHF
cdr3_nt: TGTGCCAGCAGCGAAGAGATGGGACAGGGGGAAGATCAGCCCCAGCATTTT

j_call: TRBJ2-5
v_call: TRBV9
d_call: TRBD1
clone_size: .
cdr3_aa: CASSRRGTKETQYF
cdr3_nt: TGTGCCAGCAGCCGCAGGGGGACGAAAGAGACCCAGTACTTC

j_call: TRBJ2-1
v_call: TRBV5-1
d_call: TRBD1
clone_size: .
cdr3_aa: CASSTNDREYEQFF
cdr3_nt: TGCGCCAGCAGCACGAATGACAGGGAATATGAGCAGTTCTTC

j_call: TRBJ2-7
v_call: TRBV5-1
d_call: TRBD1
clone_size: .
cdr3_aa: CASSLGGQGSYEQYF
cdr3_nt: TGCGCCAGCAGCTTGGGTGGACAGGGATCCTACGAGCAGTACTTC

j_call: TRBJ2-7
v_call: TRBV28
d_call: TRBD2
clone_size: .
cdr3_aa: CASSHGGGRGYEQYF
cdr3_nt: TGTGCCAGCAGCCACGGGGGGGGGCGAGGTTACGAGCAGTACTTC

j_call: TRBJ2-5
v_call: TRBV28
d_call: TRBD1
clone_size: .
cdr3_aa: CASSLTGIRGETQYF
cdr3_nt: TGTGCCAGCAGTTTGACAGGGATTAGGGGAGAGACCCAGTACTTC

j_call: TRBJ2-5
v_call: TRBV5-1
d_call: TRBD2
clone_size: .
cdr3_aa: CASAGLAAQETQYF
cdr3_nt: TGCGCCAGCGCGGGACTAGCGGCACAAGAGACCCAGTACTTC

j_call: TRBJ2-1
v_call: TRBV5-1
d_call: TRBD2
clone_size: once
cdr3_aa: CASSPRLAGFGGNEQFF
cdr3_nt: TGCGCCAGCAGCCCCAGGCTAGCGGGATTTGGAGGCAATGAGCAGTTCTTC

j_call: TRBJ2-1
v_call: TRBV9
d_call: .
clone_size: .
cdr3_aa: CASSPRGGDLSYNEQFF
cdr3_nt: TGTGCCAGCAGCCCGCGCGGGGGCGACCTCTCCTACAATGAGCAGTTCTTC

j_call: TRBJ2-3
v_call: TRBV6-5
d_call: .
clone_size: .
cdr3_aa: CASIEPGTDTQYF
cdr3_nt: TGTGCCAGCATCGAGCCCGGCACAGATACGCAGTATTTT

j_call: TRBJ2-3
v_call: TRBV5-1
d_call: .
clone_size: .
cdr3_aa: CASSLLGAWGDTQYF
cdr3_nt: TGCGCCAGCAGCTTGTTAGGGGCATGGGGAGATACGCAGTATTTT

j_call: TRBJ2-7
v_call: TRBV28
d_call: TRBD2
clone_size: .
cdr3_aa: CASILGEGLEQYF
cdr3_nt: TGTGCCAGCATTCTTGGGGAGGGGCTCGAGCAGTACTTC

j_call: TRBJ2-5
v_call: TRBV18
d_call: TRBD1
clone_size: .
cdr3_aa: CASSPRTGGWETQYF
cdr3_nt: TGTGCCAGCTCACCACGAACAGGGGGTTGGGAGACCCAGTACTTC

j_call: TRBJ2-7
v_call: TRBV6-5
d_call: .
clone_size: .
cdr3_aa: CASSYSVTYEQYF
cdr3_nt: TGTGCCAGCAGTTACTCGGTCACTTACGAGCAGTACTTC

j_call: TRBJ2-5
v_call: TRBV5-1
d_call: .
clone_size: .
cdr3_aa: CASSRPQETQYF
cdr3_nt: TGCGCCAGCAGCCGTCCCCAAGAGACCCAGTACTTC

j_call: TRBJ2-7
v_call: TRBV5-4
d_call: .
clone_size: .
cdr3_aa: CASSKRGRSYEQYF
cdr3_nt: TGTGCCAGCAGCAAAAGGGGTCGTTCCTACGAGCAGTACTTC

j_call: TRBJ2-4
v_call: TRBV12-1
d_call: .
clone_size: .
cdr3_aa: CASSFEAGQGQNIQYF
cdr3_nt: TGTGCCAGCAGCTTTGAGGCCGGACAGGGGCAAAACATTCAGTACTTC

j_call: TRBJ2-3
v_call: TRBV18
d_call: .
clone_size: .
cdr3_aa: CASSQLTDTQYF
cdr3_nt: TGTGCCAGCTCACAACTCACAGATACGCAGTATTTT

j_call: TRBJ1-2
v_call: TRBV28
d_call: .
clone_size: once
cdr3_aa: CASTYREGFFYGYTF
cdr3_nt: TGTGCCAGCACCTATCGGGAGGGGTTCTTCTATGGCTACACCTTC

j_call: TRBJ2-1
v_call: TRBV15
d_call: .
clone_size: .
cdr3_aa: CATSRDLGRTSSYNEQFF
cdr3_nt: TGTGCCACCAGCAGAGATCTTGGGCGAACCAGCTCCTACAATGAGCAGTTCTTC

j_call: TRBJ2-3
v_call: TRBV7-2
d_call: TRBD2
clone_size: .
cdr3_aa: CASSSVAGARTDTQYF
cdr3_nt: TGTGCCAGCAGCTCAGTAGCGGGGGCCAGAACAGATACGCAGTATTTT

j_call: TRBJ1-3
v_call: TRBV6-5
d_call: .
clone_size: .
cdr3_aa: CASGRGQDTIYF
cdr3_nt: TGTGCCAGCGGCAGGGGTCAGGACACCATATATTTT

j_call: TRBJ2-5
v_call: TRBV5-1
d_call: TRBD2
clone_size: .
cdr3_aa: CASRSGGSQETQYF
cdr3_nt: TGCGCCAGCAGAAGCGGGGGGTCCCAAGAGACCCAGTACTTC

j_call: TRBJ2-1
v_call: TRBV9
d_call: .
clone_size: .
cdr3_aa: CASSPRGPSYNEQFF
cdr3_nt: TGTGCCAGCAGCCCCCGGGGTCCATCCTACAATGAGCAGTTCTTC

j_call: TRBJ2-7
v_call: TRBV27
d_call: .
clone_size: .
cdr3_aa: CASSSAPTPSGEQYF
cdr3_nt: TGTGCCAGCAGTTCGGCCCCTACCCCCAGCGGGGAGCAGTACTTC

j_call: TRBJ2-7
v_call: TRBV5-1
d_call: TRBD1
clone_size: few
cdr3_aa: CASSLGRDRVNEQYF
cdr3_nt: TGCGCCAGCAGCTTGGGTCGGGACAGGGTTAACGAGCAGTACTTC

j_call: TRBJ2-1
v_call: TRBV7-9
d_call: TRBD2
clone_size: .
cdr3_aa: CASSRLPGLAGGNEQFF
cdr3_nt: TGTGCCAGCAGCCGCCTTCCGGGACTAGCGGGGGGGAATGAGCAGTTCTTC

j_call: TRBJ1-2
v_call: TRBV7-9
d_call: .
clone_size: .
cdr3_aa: CASTLTVLTGKEGYGYTF
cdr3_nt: TGTGCCAGCACCCTCACCGTCCTCACAGGCAAGGAGGGCTATGGCTACACCTTC

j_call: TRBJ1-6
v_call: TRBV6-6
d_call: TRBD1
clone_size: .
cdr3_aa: CASSYRDSNSPLHF
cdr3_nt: TGTGCCAGCAGTTACCGGGACAGCAATTCACCCCTCCACTTT

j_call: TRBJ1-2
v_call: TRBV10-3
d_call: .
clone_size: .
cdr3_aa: CAISESRGYNYGYTF
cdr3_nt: TGTGCCATCAGTGAAAGCAGGGGATATAACTATGGCTACACCTTC

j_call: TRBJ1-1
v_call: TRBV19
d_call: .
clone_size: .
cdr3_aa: CASRESGRGTEAFF
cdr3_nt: TGTGCCAGTAGAGAATCGGGTCGAGGGACTGAAGCTTTCTTT

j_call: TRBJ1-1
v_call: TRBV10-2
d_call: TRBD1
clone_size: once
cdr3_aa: CASSQRTGGIRNTEAFF
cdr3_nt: TGCGCCAGCAGTCAGAGGACAGGGGGAATCAGGAACACTGAAGCTTTCTTT

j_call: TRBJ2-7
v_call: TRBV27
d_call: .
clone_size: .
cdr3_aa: CASSPTPILYEQYF
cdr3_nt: TGTGCCAGCAGTCCAACTCCCATCCTCTACGAGCAGTACTTC

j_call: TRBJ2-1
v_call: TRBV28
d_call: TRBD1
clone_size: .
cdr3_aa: CASSTSGGAYNEQFF
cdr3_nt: TGTGCCAGCAGCACCTCAGGGGGTGCGTACAATGAGCAGTTCTTC

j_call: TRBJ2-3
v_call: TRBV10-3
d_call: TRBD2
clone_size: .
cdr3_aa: CAISSGLAGGEADTQYF
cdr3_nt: TGTGCCATCAGTTCGGGACTAGCGGGAGGGGAGGCGGATACGCAGTATTTT

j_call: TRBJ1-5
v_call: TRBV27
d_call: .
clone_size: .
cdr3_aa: CATAFGGSNQPQHF
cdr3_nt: TGTGCCACCGCGTTCGGGGGTAGCAATCAGCCCCAGCATTTT

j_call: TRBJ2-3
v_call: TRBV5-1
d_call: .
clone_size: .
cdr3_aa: CASSFEGAGQYF
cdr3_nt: TGCGCCAGCAGCTTCGAGGGAGCGGGGCAGTATTTT